This T cell receptor (beta chain) was sequenced for a study of human T cells and chemical hapten exposure. Broader study findings: The number of TCRs above 1 in 1000 frequency did not change after DPC sensitization.

Time point reported: patch test 3, about 24 weeks after DPC sensitization. Treatment in this sample: therapeutic diphenylcyclopropenone sensitization with weekly scalp DPC. Ten or more counts support this clonotype. As yet, its antigen is unknown. TCRdb ran MiXCR on the RACE reads and lists one entry per CDR3 protein. The sample includes fewer than 100,000 distinct CDR3 sequences, 11% of them seen just once. The starting material was whole blood, obtained in connection with sensitization to the hapten diphenylcyclopropenone (DPC). This receptor was taken from a woman in her twenties or thirties with alopecia areata. Some clones in this sample may be carry-over from other donors' samples.

Here the CDR3 reads CASSQLAGVGTDTQYF. The CDR3 region has the DNA TGCGCCAGCAGCCAACTAGCGGGAGTCGGCACAGATACGCAGTATTTT. J is TRBJ2-3 and V is TRBV4-1, with 10 positions matching TRBD2. Looked up from germline, CDR1 is MGHRA and CDR2 is YSYEKL. This CDR3 region has 16 residues. J lost 1 base, V lost 2 bases, and 3 bases had no gene match.